The 26 T cell receptor beta chains in this list originate from one sample, sequenced in a study of CD8+ T cells in alopecia areata (dated by TCRdb to about 2018). The label giving this sample's time point can be read as: approximately 4 weeks on oral tofacitinib. Interpreted using the paper, the treatment or condition label stands for: oral pan-JAK inhibitor, 5-10 mg twice daily. The library was prepared using the immunoSEQ multiplex PCR assay. RNA was extracted from all samples and reverse transcribed into cDNA, which served as template for TCR sequencing. The table comes from immuneACCESS by way of TCRdb, which keeps in-frame sequences with V and J called. Part of the clones is missing from these tables; in studies checked, under half for an unresolved V gene and the rest for unknown reasons. This sample comprises under 150,000 clones, around 60% of them detected only once. The ten top clones hold 4.5% to 6% of the sample.

The sequencing used CD4+ T cells sorted from blood, collected at week 4, from a patient treated with tofacitinib. The receptors here all came from a human donor with alopecia areata.

The rearrangement uses TRBV5-6 and TRBJ2-7; TRBD1 is a possible D gene (5 bases). CDR3 length: 18 residues. V lost 3 bases to trimming and J lost 1 base, with 23 bases between them. CDR1 and CDR2 from the germline V gene are SGHDT and YYEEEE. The CDR3, as DNA: TGTGCCAGCAGCTCCCACACCAACGGCAGGGATCGGTCCTACGAGCAGTACTTC. Translated, it gives CASSSHTNGRDRSYEQYF.

This clone was detected a few times. The gene calls are TRBV6-6 and TRBJ2-5; 11 bases are a match to TRBD2. Losses at the gene ends were 4 bases for V and 5 bases for J; bases not matched to a gene: 9. The CDR3 is made up of 16 amino acids. Germline V gene lookup returns CDR1 MNHNY and CDR2 SVGAGI (reference sequence). CDR3 residues: CASSFWLAGGGETQYF. The CDR3 DNA reads as TGTGCCAGCAGTTTCTGGCTAGCGGGAGGCGGGGAGACCCAGTACTTC.

The genes are TRBV29-1 and TRBJ1-4; D is unresolved. The CDR3 has 11 amino acids. Germline V gene lookup returns CDR1 SQVTM and CDR2 ANQGSEA. Between the trimmed V and J ends, which lost 6 bases and 8 bases, there was a span of 10 bases. CDR3 in DNA: TGCAGCGTACGGACGGGGGAAAAACTGTTTTTT. Encoded protein: CSVRTGEKLFF.

The chain links TRBV7-2 to TRBJ2-5; 10 bases line up with TRBD1. CDR1 and CDR2 from the germline V gene are SGHTA and FQGNSA. The V and J ends lost 1 base and 2 bases, in that order; junction bases with no gene match: 4. The CDR3 has 16 amino acids. CDR3 sequence (DNA): TGTGCCAGCAGCTTAGGCGGGACAGGGGTGCAAGAGACCCAGTACTTC. This encodes CASSLGGTGVQETQYF.

The chain links TRBV7-3 to TRBJ2-2; TRBD1 matches 7 bases. The V gene's germline CDR1 is SGHTA and CDR2 FQGTGA. The CDR3 covers 15 residues. With V trimmed by 5 bases and J by 2 bases, 5 bases remained unmatched. For the CDR3, the DNA is TGTGCCAGCAGCCCTGGACAGGACAACACCGGGGAGCTGTTTTTT. Translating gives CASSPGQDNTGELFF.

The chain carries TRBV14 and TRBJ2-1; tentative D call: TRBD1 (6 bases). CDR1 and CDR2 from the germline V gene are SGHDN and FVKESK. CDR3 length equals 14 residues. Trimming took 4 bases from V and 5 from J, leaving 12 bases between them. The CDR3 protein is CASSPHRVNNEQFF. CDR3 nucleotides: TGTGCCAGCAGCCCGCACAGGGTTAACAATGAGCAGTTCTTC. Variable domain in full (rest from reference TRBV14 and TRBJ2-1): EAGVTQFPSHSVIEKGQTVTLRCDPISGHDNLYWYRRVMGKEIKFLLHFVKESKQDESGMPNNRFLAERTGGTYSTLKVQPAELEDSGVYFCASSPHRVNNEQFFGPGTRLTVL.

A single count supports this clone. The chain links TRBV29-1 to TRBJ2-3, with 10 nucleotides matching TRBD2. This CDR3 has 15 residues. CDR1 SQVTM and CDR2 ANQGSEA come from the germline V gene. The J segment lost 1 base and the V segment lost 6 bases, leaving 7 bases of the junction unmatched. The CDR3 here is CSVTSGTSGTDTQYF. DNA for the CDR3: TGCAGCGTGACCTCCGGGACTAGCGGCACAGATACGCAGTATTTT.

This chain connects TRBV5-4 to TRBJ2-1; no reliable D call. Trimming removed 4 bases at V and 2 bases at J, with 10 bases between. Germline V gene sequence: CDR1 SGHNT, CDR2 YYREEE (reference sequence). The CDR3 has 14 amino acids. CDR3 sequence reads: CASSPPGTYNEQFF. CDR3 nucleotide sequence: TGTGCCAGCAGCCCCCCAGGTACCTACAATGAGCAGTTCTTC.

V usage is TRBV9 and J usage is TRBJ1-1; weak D call: TRBD1 (5 bases). Between the trimmed V and J ends, which lost 5 bases and 3 bases, there was a span of 11 bases. Germline V gene lookup returns CDR1 SGDLS and CDR2 YYNGEE. This CDR3 is built from 13 residues. The CDR3 DNA follows: TGTGCCAGCAGTTCGGGACGGGACACTGAAGCTTTCTTT. It translates to CASSSGRDTEAFF.

The chain has TRBV7-2 and TRBJ1-5; no clear D gene. This CDR3 comprises 13 residues. The germline CDR1 and CDR2 sequences are SGHTA and FQGNSA. With 1 base removed from V and 7 bases from J, the gap between germline ends came to 8 bases. Here the CDR3 reads CASSLDGEQPQHF. The CDR3 DNA reads as TGTGCCAGCAGCTTAGACGGGGAGCAGCCCCAGCATTTT.

The chain links TRBV7-3 to TRBJ2-1, with D tentatively TRBD1 (8 bases). The CDR3 spans 16 residues. Germline lookup yields CDR1 SGHTA and CDR2 FQGTGA. V lost 0 bases and J 5 bases, leaving 14 bases between the germline ends. The CDR3 protein is CASSLTRGLADNEQFF. The CDR3 DNA follows: TGTGCCAGCAGCTTAACCAGGGGGCTAGCGGACAATGAGCAGTTCTTC.

This clone showed up just a few times. This sequence joins TRBV29-1 and TRBJ1-1; no definite D call. This CDR3 region has 12 residues. V lost 4 bases to trimming and J lost 0 bases, with 6 bases between them. Germline-derived CDR1 and CDR2 are SQVTM and ANQGSEA. CDR3 bases: TGCAGCGTTGGCAGTATGAACACTGAAGCTTTCTTT. It yields the protein CSVGSMNTEAFF.

The chain employs TRBV27 and TRBJ2-1, with 12 bases matching TRBD2. Germline V lookup: CDR1 MNHEY, CDR2 SMNVEV (reference sequence). The CDR3 runs 17 residues. V was clipped by 5 bases and J by 0 bases; unmatched bases: 5. Written as DNA, the CDR3 is TGTGCCAGCAGTCCTCCTAGCGGGAGGGCCTCCTACAATGAGCAGTTCTTC. Its translation: CASSPPSGRASYNEQFF.

This chain's CDR3 is CATAGDNEKLFF. CDR3 DNA sequence: TGTGCCACCGCAGGAGATAATGAAAAACTGTTTTTT. The chain combines TRBV2 with TRBJ1-4, with D uncertain. This CDR3 comprises 12 residues. V was clipped by 10 bases and J by 4 bases, with 10 bases between them. Germline-derived CDR1 and CDR2 are SNHLY and FYNNEI. The entire variable domain, with the rest obtained from reference TRBV2 and TRBJ1-4, is as follows: EPEVTQTPSHQVTQMGQEVILRCVPISNHLYFYWYRQILGQKVEFLVSFYNNEISEKSEIFDDQFSVERPDGSNFTLKIRSTKLEDSAMYFCATAGDNEKLFFGSGTQLSVL.

The rearrangement links TRBV4-2 to TRBJ2-2, with 8 bases identical to TRBD2. CDR1 and CDR2 from the germline V gene are LGHNA and YNFKEQ. The CDR3 runs 16 residues. The V segment lost 1 base and the J segment 3 bases; nucleotides outside the gene matches: 4. The CDR3 sequence is CASSQGSGGYTGELFF. The CDR3, as DNA: TGTGCCAGCAGCCAAGGTTCGGGGGGGTACACCGGGGAGCTGTTTTTT.

The chain is built from TRBV29-1 and TRBJ2-7, with 8 bases lining up with TRBD1. CDR1 is SQVTM, CDR2 ANQGSEA, per germline. The CDR3 is made up of 14 amino acids. After removal of 3 bases from V and 5 bases from J, the junction contained 9 bases not matched to a gene. This CDR3 is CSVDSRGQGDEQYF. CDR3 nucleotide sequence: TGCAGCGTTGATTCCCGAGGACAGGGAGACGAGCAGTACTTC.

This sequence joins TRBV9 and TRBJ2-5; D may be TRBD1 or TRBD2 (6 bases each). The CDR3 is 14 amino acids. The V gene lost 4 bases and the J gene lost 7 bases, with 17 bases spanning the gap. Germline loops: CDR1 SGDLS, CDR2 YYNGEE. For the CDR3, the DNA is TGTGCCAGCAGCACCCAAGGGGGGTTACGGACCCAGTACTTC. The encoded protein is CASSTQGGLRTQYF.

This chain links TRBV30 with TRBJ2-5; no reliable D call. The CDR3 is made up of 14 amino acids. Trimming left V 4 bases short and J 3 bases short, with 15 bases between. Germline V lookup: CDR1 GTSNPN, CDR2 SVGIG (reference sequence). CDR3 in DNA: TGTGCCTGGAACCGTGACTTGAACAAAGAGACCCAGTACTTC. It is translated as CAWNRDLNKETQYF.

This clone was counted a few times. The CDR3 DNA reads TGTGCCAGCAGTAACCGCTATGGCTACACCTTC. Its translation is CASSNRYGYTF. The rearrangement links TRBV2 to TRBJ1-2; no clear D gene. This CDR3 comprises 11 residues. From germline, CDR1 is SNHLY and CDR2 FYNNEI. The germline V and J ends were trimmed by 5 bases and 4 bases, with 5 bases remaining between them.

This clone appeared a single time. The chain uses TRBV19 and TRBJ1-2; a possible D gene is TRBD1 (5 bases). The length of the CDR3 is 12 residues. The germline CDR1 and CDR2 sequences are LNHDA and SQIVND (reference sequence). The V end was cut by 10 bases, the J end by 8 bases, with 17 bases between. The CDR3 DNA follows: TGTGCCACTACGGACACGGGGAGCGGCTACACCTTC. It encodes CATTDTGSGYTF.

This chain joins TRBV25-1 and TRBJ1-2; D perhaps matches TRBD1 (6 bases). The CDR3 totals 14 residues. From germline, CDR1 is MGHDK and CDR2 SYGVNS. Trimming took off 4 bases at V and 6 bases at J, with 15 bases between the two ends. The CDR3 DNA reads as TGTGCCAGCAGTGTACAGGGATTCAGTAATGGCTACACCTTC. Amino acid sequence: CASSVQGFSNGYTF.

This clone was counted a few times. The chain combines TRBV29-1 with TRBJ2-7; D call uncertain. Germline CDR1 and CDR2: SQVTM and ANQGSEA. This CDR3 is built from 10 residues. CDR3: CRKGSYEQYF. In DNA, the CDR3 is TGCAGGAAGGGATCCTACGAGCAGTACTTC.

This clone was detected only a few times. The rearrangement joins TRBV19 to TRBJ2-4, with 10 bases that match TRBD1. The CDR3 spans 14 residues. V lost 4 bases, J lost 8 bases, and 5 bases stayed unmatched. Germline CDR1 reads LNHDA; CDR2 reads SQIVND (reference sequence). This CDR3 is CASSTRQGAYIQYF. The DNA of the CDR3 is TGTGCCAGTAGTACACGACAGGGGGCGTACATTCAGTACTTC.

Only a few counts were recorded for this clone. This sequence joins TRBV19 and TRBJ2-7; maybe TRBD1 (6 bases). The CDR3 is 14 amino acids. With 5 bases removed from V and 2 bases from J, the gap between germline ends came to 13 bases. The germline V gene encodes CDR1 LNHDA and CDR2 SQIVND (reference sequence). The CDR3 here is CASSVTGATYEQYF. As DNA, the CDR3 is TGTGCCAGTAGTGTGACAGGAGCCACCTACGAGCAGTACTTC.

This clone has just a few counts. Here the CDR3 reads CAWSAANTQYF. The CDR3, as DNA: TGTGCCTGGAGTGCTGCTAATACGCAGTATTTT. This chain links TRBV30 with TRBJ2-3; no reliable D call. Trimming left V 1 base short and J 7 bases short, with 6 bases between. Germline CDR1 reads GTSNPN; CDR2 reads SVGIG (reference sequence). CDR3 size: 11 residues.

The rearrangement uses TRBV29-1 and TRBJ1-1; 7 nucleotides align to TRBD1. Germline CDR1 reads SQVTM; CDR2 reads ANQGSEA. The CDR3 runs 14 residues. J lost 1 base, V lost 4 bases, and 6 bases had no gene match. CDR3 bases: TGCAGCGTTGTAAGTCGGACAGGGAACACTGAAGCTTTCTTT. Its protein product is CSVVSRTGNTEAFF.